This T cell receptor beta chain is drawn from a study of blood T cell repertoires in COVID-19. Recovery among Cohort 3 donors was established by two negative PCRs, clearance, or symptom resolution. Profiling relied on immunoSEQ multiplex PCR, and the TCRdb table lists in-frame clones only, not all of them. The table has over 150,000 clones, about 72% seen once. The TCR was taken from a woman in her fifties or sixties who had recovered from COVID-19. The sample was PBMCs or T cells enriched from blood (not recorded which).

This chain's CDR3 is CASSLGQNTEAFF. The CDR3 DNA reads as TGTGCCAGCAGCTTAGGTCAGAACACTGAAGCTTTCTTT. The chain carries TRBV7-9 and TRBJ1-1, with no clear D. Germline loops: CDR1 SEHNR, CDR2 FQNEAQ (reference sequence). This CDR3 is 13 amino acids long. Trimming removed 1 base from V and 1 base from J, with 4 bases in between.